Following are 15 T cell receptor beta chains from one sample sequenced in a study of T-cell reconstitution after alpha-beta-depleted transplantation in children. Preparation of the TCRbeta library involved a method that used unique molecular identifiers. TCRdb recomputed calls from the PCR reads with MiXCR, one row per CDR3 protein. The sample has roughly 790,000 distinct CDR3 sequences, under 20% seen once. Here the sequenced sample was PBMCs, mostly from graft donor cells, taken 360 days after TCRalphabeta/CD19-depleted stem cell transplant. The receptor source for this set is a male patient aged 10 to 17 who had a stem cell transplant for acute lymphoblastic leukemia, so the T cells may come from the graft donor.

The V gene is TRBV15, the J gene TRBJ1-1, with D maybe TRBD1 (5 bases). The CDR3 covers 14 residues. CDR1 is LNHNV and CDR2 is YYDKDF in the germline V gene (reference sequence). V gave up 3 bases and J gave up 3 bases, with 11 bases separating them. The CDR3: CATSSGGPYTEAFF. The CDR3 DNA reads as TGTGCCACCAGCAGCGGGGGTCCCTACACTGAAGCTTTCTTT.

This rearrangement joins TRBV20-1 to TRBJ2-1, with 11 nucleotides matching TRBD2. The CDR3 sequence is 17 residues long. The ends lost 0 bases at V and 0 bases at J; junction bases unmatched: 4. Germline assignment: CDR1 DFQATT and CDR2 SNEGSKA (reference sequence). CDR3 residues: CSAREASGRSSYNEQFF. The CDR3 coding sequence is TGCAGTGCTAGAGAGGCTAGCGGGAGGAGCTCCTACAATGAGCAGTTCTTC.

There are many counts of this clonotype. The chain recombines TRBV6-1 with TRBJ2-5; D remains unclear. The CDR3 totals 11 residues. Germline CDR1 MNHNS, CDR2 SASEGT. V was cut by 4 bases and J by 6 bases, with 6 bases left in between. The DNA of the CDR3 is TGTGCCAGCAGTGTCCTCCAGACCCAGTACTTC. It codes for CASSVLQTQYF.

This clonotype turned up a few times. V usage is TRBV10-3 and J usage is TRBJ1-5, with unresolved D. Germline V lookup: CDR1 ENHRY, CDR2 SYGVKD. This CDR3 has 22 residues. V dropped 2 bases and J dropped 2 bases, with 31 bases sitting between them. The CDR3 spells CAISESAWGYGVPLKGNQPQHF. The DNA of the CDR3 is TGTGCCATCAGTGAGAGTGCCTGGGGTTATGGCGTCCCGTTAAAGGGCAATCAGCCCCAGCATTTT.

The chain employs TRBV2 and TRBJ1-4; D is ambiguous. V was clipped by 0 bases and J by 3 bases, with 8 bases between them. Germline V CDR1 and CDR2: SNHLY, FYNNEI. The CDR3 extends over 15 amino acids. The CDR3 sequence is CASSEAGLSNEKLFF. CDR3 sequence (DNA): TGTGCCAGCAGTGAAGCGGGTCTATCTAATGAAAAACTGTTTTTT. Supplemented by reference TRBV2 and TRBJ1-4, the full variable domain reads EPEVTQTPSHQVTQMGQEVILRCVPISNHLYFYWYRQILGQKVEFLVSFYNNEISEKSEIFDDQFSVERPDGSNFTLKIRSTKLEDSAMYFCASSEAGLSNEKLFFGSGTQLSVL.

In DNA, the CDR3 is TGCAGCGTGCTCAGGGGTGACATTCAGTACTTC. Amino acids: CSVLRGDIQYF. The chain uses TRBV29-1 and TRBJ2-4; a possible D gene is TRBD1 (6 bases). The CDR3 consists of 11 residues. Trimming removed 6 bases from V and 8 bases from J, with 11 bases in between. CDR1 is SQVTM and CDR2 is ANQGSEA in the germline V gene.

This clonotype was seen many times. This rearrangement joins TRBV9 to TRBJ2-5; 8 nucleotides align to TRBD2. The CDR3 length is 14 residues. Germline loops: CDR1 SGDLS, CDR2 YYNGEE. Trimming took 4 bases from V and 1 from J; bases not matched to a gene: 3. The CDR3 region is CASSFTSGQETQYF. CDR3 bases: TGTGCCAGCAGCTTCACTAGCGGCCAAGAGACCCAGTACTTC.

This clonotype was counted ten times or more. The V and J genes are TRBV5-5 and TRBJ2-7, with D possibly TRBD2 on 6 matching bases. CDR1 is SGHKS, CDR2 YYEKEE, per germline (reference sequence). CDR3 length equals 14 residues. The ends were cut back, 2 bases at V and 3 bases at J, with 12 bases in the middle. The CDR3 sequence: CASSFSGLNYEQYF. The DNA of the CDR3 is TGTGCCAGCAGCTTTTCAGGACTAAACTACGAGCAGTACTTC.

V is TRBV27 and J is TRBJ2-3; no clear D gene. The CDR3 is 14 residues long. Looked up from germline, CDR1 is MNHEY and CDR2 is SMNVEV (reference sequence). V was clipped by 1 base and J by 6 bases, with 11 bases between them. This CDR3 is CASSLLTPSDTQYF. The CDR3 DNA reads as TGTGCCAGCAGTTTATTGACCCCGTCGGATACGCAGTATTTT.

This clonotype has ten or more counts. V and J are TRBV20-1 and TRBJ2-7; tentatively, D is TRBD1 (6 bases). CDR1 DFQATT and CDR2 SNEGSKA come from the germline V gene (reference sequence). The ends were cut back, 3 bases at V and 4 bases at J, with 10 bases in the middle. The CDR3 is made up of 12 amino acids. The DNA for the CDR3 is TGCAGTGCTAGCGGTACAGGGTACGAGCAGTACTTC. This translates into CSASGTGYEQYF.

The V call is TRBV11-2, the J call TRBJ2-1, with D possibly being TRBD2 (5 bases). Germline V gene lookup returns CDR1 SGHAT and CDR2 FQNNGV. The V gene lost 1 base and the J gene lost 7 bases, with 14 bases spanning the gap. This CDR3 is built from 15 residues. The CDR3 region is CASSLAGFSLNEQFF. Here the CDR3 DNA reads TGTGCCAGCAGCTTAGCGGGGTTTAGTCTAAATGAGCAGTTCTTC.

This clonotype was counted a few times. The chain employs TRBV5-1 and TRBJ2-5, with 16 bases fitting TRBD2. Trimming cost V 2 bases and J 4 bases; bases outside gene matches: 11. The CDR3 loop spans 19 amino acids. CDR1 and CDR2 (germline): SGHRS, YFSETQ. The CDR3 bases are TGCGCCAGCAGCTTCGGGACTAGCGGGAGGGCCCCACTTCGAGAGACCCAGTACTTC. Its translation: CASSFGTSGRAPLRETQYF.

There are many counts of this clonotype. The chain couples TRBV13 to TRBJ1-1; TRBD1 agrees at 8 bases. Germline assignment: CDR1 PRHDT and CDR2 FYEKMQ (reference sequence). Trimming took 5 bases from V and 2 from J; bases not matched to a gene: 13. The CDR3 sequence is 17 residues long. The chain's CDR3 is CASSNFPGQDINTEAFF. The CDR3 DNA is TGTGCCAGCAGCAACTTCCCGGGACAGGACATTAACACTGAAGCTTTCTTT. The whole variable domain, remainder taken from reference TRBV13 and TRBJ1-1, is AAGVIQSPRHLIKEKRETATLKCYPIPRHDTVYWYQQGPGQDPQFLISFYEKMQSDKGSIPDRFSAQQFSDYHSELNMSSLELGDSALYFCASSNFPGQDINTEAFFGQGTRLTVV.

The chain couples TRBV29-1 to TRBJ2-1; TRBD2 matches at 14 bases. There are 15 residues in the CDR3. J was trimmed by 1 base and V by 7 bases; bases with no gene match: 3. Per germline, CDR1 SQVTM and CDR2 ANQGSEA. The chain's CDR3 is CSDGTSGSSYNEQFF. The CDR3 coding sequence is TGCAGCGATGGGACTAGCGGGAGTTCCTACAATGAGCAGTTCTTC.

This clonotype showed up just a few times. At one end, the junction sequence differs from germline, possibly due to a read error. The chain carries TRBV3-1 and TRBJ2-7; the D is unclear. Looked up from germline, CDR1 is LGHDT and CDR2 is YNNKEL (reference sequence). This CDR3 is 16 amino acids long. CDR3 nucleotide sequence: TGTGCCAGCAGCCAAGATCAGACTGAGTCTCCTACGAAGTCAGACTTC. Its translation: CASSQDQTESPTKSDF.